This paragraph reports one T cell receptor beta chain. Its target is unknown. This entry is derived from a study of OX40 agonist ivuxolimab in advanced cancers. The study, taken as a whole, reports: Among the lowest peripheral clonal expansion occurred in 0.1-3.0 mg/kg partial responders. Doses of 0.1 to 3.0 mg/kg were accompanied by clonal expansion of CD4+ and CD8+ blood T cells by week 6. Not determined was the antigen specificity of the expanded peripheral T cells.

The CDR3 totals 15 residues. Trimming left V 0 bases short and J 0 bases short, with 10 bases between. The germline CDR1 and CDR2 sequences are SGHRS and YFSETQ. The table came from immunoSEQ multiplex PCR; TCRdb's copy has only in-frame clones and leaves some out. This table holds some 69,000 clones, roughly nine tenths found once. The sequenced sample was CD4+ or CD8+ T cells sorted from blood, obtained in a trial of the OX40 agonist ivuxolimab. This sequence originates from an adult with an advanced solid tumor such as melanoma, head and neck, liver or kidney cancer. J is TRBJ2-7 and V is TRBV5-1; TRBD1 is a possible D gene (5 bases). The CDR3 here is CASSLGQPLSYEQYF. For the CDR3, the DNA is TGCGCCAGCAGCTTGGGACAGCCACTCTCCTACGAGCAGTACTTC.